Described below is a single T cell receptor (beta chain) sequence and its context. This sample is part of a study of blood T cell repertoires in COVID-19. Study-wide context: Spain, Italy and the United States supplied samples that represented acute and convalescent COVID-19.

Generated by immunoSEQ multiplex PCR, the TCRdb table keeps only in-frame clones and is missing some. Counted here are around 170,000 clones, 75% to 90% occurring once; the ten biggest clones make up around 6.3%. The CDR3 covers 16 residues. Germline V CDR1 and CDR2: LNHDA, SQIVND (reference sequence). J gave up 3 bases and V 11 bases, and 16 bases lay outside the gene matches. Specimen: peripheral blood. The chain links TRBV19 to TRBJ1-5; 7 positions match TRBD1. The sequence was obtained from a woman in her thirties or forties with acute or convalescent COVID-19. CDR3 sequence reads: CAPTRDRPTSNQPQHF. The DNA for the CDR3 is TGTGCCCCTACCCGGGACAGACCGACTTCCAATCAGCCCCAGCATTTT.